The present entry profiles one TCR beta chain with its context. This clonotype appeared many times. Its antigen is still unknown. There are no base qualities to consult, and no much larger clone falls within one base. The source of the sample is a study of low-dose radiotherapy and immunotherapy resistance in tumors (dated by TCRdb to 2022 to 2024). Broadly, across the study: Cohort 1 received 0.5 Gy per fraction every 2 weeks, with a prescribed total PTV dose of 6.5 Gy. Patients took aspirin 300 mg orally once daily for four cycles, starting on cycle 1 day 1. No randomization into treatment groups was done for the people taking part in the trial. Eight patients were included in the translational analysis, namely three from the first dose cohort plus the first five from the second dose cohort. In Cohort 2, 1 Gy per fraction was delivered every two weeks, for a total of 13 Gy over 26 weeks. Cyclophosphamide 200 mg/m2 was given intravenously every two weeks, one day before each radiation and immunotherapy administration. Patients were given nivolumab as a 240 mg flat dose every two weeks and ipilimumab at 1 mg/kg every six weeks, with both drugs delivered intravenously.

Per the publication, the time point label means: after trial treatment. The treatment or condition label, as the study defines it: LDRT plus nivolumab, ipilimumab, low-dose cyclophosphamide and aspirin (RACIN trial). Donors were enrolled in RACIN, a single-arm phase I dose-escalation trial combining nivolumab, ipilimumab, aspirin, low-dose cyclophosphamide and low-dose radiotherapy. Patients with advanced, TIL-negative solid tumors were considered eligible. From the germline V gene, CDR1 is KGHSY and CDR2 is FQNENV. Taken from cysteine to phenylalanine, the CDR3 has 15 residues. Only CDR3 DNA is held: 45 bases, read in frame from base 1. V and J are truncated by 4 bases and 1 base respectively, leaving an intervening sequence of 13 bases. The sequencing machine was an Illumina HiSeq 2500. Superscript III and a set of TRAV- and TRBV-specific primers were used to synthesize first-strand cDNA, so that both TCRalpha and TCRbeta chains were covered. TCRs were amplified with Phusion for around 20 PCR cycles, with a constant-region primer paired with the adapter attached to the V primers. The isolated mRNA was amplified using the MessageAmp II aRNA Amplification Kit, with in vitro transcription performed for about 15 hours at 37 degrees C. The Dynabeads mRNA DIRECT Purification Kit was used to isolate mRNA for TCR sequencing. Indexed Illumina adapters were added in a second approximately 24-cycle Phusion PCR, and the resulting products were purified with AMPure XP beads. The original pipeline was this. Using custom Perl scripts, TCR sequences that encoded the same protein were pooled, out-of-frame sequences were dropped, and the abundance of each clonotype was calculated. Any TCR sequence supported by only a single read was excluded from analysis. Repertoire metrics included Shannon entropy, Gini index, clonality, richness, and frequency of TCRs shared between repertoires. TCRdb redid the processing of the public reads, applying fastp at Q25 and MiXCR, and retained in-frame beta chains. CDR3 protein duplicates are merged, each entry listing the most common genes and DNA. In this record, the V and J calls reflect TCRdb's handling and not the investigators' own analysis. The sample contains about 58,000 distinct CDR3 sequences, about 25% of them found a single time. 6.7% of the sample is held by the ten biggest clonotypes.

This TCR was recovered from a male donor with prostate cancer. This material consisted of PBMCs, taken after low-dose radiotherapy plus immunotherapy. The sequence joins TRBV16 to TRBJ1-1, with the D gene too uncertain to name. The DNA reads TGTGCCAGCAGCCGATCTTCGGTGAAGAACACTGAAGCTTTCTTT. It specifies CASSRSSVKNTEAFF.